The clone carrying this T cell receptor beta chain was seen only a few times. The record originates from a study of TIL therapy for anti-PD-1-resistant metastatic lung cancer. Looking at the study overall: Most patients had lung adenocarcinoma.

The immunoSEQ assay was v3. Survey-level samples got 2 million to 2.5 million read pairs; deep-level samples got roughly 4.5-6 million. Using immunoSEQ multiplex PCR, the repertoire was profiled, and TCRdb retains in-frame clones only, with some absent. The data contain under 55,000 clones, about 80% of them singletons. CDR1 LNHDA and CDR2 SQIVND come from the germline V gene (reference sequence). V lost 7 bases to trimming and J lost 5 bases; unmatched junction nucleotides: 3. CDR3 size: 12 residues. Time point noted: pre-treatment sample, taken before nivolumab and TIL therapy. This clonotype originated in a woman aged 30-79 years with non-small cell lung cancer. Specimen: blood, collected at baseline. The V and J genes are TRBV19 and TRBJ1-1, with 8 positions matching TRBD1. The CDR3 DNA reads TGTGCCAGTAATTACAGGGGGACTGAAGCTTTCTTT. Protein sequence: CASNYRGTEAFF. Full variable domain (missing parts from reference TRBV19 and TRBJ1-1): DGGITQSPKYLFRKEGQNVTLSCEQNLNHDAMYWYRQDPGQGLRLIYYSQIVNDFQKGDIAEGYSVSREKKESFPLTVTSAQKNPTAFYLCASNYRGTEAFFGQGTRLTVV.